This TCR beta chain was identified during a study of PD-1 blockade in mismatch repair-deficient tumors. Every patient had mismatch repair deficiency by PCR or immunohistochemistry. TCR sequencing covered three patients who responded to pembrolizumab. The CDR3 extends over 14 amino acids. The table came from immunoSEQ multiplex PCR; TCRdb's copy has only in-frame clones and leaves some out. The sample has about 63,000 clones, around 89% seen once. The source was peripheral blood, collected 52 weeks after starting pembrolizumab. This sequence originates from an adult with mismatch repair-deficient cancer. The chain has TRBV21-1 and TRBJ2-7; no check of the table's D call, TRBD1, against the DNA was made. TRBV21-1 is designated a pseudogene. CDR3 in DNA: TGTGCCAGCAGGCCCGGGACAGGGGCCTACGAGCAGTACTTC. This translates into CASRPGTGAYEQYF.